The sample holds a few counts of the clone carrying this T cell receptor beta chain. The germline V gene has CDR1 SGHTA and CDR2 FQGNSA. The trim removed 4 bases at V and 4 bases at J, leaving 10 bases unmatched. The CDR3 is 16 amino acids. These data originate in a study of blood T cell repertoires in COVID-19. Assay: immunoSEQ multiplex PCR; the TCRdb copy retains only in-frame clones and omits some. The data contain hundreds of thousands of clones, about 86% of them seen just once; the ten biggest clones take up 10% to 15%. Material: peripheral blood. The receptor's source is a woman between 70 and 85 years old with COVID-19, enrolled during active disease. This sequence joins TRBV7-2 and TRBJ2-5; the match to TRBD2 covers 9 bases. The CDR3 spells CASSSQGLAGLETQYF. CDR3 DNA: TGTGCCAGCAGCTCCCAGGGCCTAGCGGGGTTAGAGACCCAGTACTTC.